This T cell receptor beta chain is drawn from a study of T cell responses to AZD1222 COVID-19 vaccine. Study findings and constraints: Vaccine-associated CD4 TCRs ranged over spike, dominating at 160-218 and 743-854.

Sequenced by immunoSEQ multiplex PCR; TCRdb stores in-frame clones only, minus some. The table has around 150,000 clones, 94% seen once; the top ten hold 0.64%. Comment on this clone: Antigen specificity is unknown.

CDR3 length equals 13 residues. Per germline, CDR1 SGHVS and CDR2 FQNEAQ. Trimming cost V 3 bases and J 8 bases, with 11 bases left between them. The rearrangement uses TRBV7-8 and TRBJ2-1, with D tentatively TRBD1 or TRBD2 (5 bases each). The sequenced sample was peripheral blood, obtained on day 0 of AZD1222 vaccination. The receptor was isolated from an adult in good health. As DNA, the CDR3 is TGTGCCAGCAGCTTGTTCGTGGGGGATGAGCAGTTCTTC. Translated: CASSLFVGDEQFF.